These T cell receptor beta chains were read from a single sample in a study of blood T cell repertoires in COVID-19. Assay: immunoSEQ multiplex PCR; the TCRdb copy retains only in-frame clones and omits some. The sample lists around 260,000 clones; 80% to 95% were seen once. The sequenced sample was PBMCs or T cells enriched from blood (not recorded which). These receptors came from a woman aged 25 to 45 who had recovered from COVID-19. Both conserved end residues are part of each CDR3. D genes are given only for firm matches. Expanded clones are given a class, and other clones once, few, many or no size at all.

D: .
size: .
V: TRBV29-1
length: 17
J: TRBJ2-7
DNA: TGCAGCGTTGAAGACCCCCCGGCCCGGGACACCAACTACGAGCAGTACTTC
CDR3: CSVEDPPARDTNYEQYF

D: TRBD1
size: .
V: TRBV3-1/TRBV3-2
length: 13
J: TRBJ2-7
DNA: TGTGCCAGCACCAGGGGACAGAGCTACGAGCAGTACTTC
CDR3: CASTRGQSYEQYF

D: .
size: once
V: TRBV27
length: 13
J: TRBJ1-1
DNA: TGTGCCAGCAGTTTATCCAGATACACTGAAGCTTTCTTT
CDR3: CASSLSRYTEAFF

D: TRBD1
size: .
V: TRBV6-5
length: 14
J: TRBJ1-1
DNA: TGTGCCAGCAGTAAACAGGGGGCGAACACTGAAGCTTTCTTT
CDR3: CASSKQGANTEAFF

D: TRBD2
size: .
V: TRBV10-3
length: 15
J: TRBJ2-3
DNA: TGTGCCATCAGGGAACAGGCGGGGGGCACAGATACGCAGTATTTT
CDR3: CAIREQAGGTDTQYF

D: TRBD2
size: few
V: TRBV28
length: 18
J: TRBJ2-5
DNA: TGTGCCAGCATCCCCAAACGGAGACTAGCGGGCCGACAAGAGACCCAGTACTTC
CDR3: CASIPKRRLAGRQETQYF

D: .
size: .
V: TRBV6-2/TRBV6-3
length: 14
J: TRBJ1-2
DNA: TGTGCCAGCAGTTGGCCACAGGGAAGGAATGGCTACACCTTC
CDR3: CASSWPQGRNGYTF

D: TRBD2
size: few
V: TRBV7-3
length: 16
J: TRBJ2-2
DNA: TGTGCCAGCAGCTTAAGGGGACTAGCGGGAGTTGGGGAGCTGTTTTTT
CDR3: CASSLRGLAGVGELFF

D: .
size: .
V: TRBV28
length: 15
J: TRBJ2-7
DNA: TGTGCCAGCAGTCCCACAGGGTTGTCGGGCTACGAGCAGTACTTC
CDR3: CASSPTGLSGYEQYF

D: .
size: .
V: TRBV3-1/TRBV3-2
length: 12
J: TRBJ2-7
DNA: TGTGCCAGCAGCCAACGGTTCTACGAGCAGTACTTC
CDR3: CASSQRFYEQYF

D: .
size: .
V: TRBV21-1
length: 17
J: TRBJ2-3
DNA: TGTGCCAGCAGCAAAGACCGACAGGGATTAAGCACAGATACGCAGTATTTT
CDR3: CASSKDRQGLSTDTQYF

D: .
size: .
V: TRBV28
length: 14
J: TRBJ2-7
DNA: TGTGCCAGCAGTTTCCTCTCAGGGGCGGGCGAGCAGTACTTC
CDR3: CASSFLSGAGEQYF

D: .
size: .
V: TRBV29-1
length: 13
J: TRBJ2-3
DNA: TGCAGCGTTGTTGGCGGAAGCACAGATACGCAGTATTTT
CDR3: CSVVGGSTDTQYF

D: .
size: once
V: TRBV28
length: 14
J: TRBJ1-1
DNA: TGTGCCAGCAGTTCGTGGGGGGGAGACACTGAAGCTTTCTTT
CDR3: CASSSWGGDTEAFF

D: .
size: .
V: TRBV6-6
length: 16
J: TRBJ1-4
DNA: TGTGCCAGCAGTTACTCCGATGGCAGGGTTGCTGAAAAACTGTTTTTT
CDR3: CASSYSDGRVAEKLFF

D: .
size: .
V: TRBV6-5
length: 13
J: TRBJ1-1
DNA: TGTGCCAGCAGTTACTCGAGTCCCGCCCCAGCTTTCTTT
CDR3: CASSYSSPAPAFF

D: TRBD1
size: .
V: TRBV27
length: 15
J: TRBJ1-1
DNA: TGTGCCAGCAGACCTCCTCAGGGGGCGAACACTGAAGCTTTCTTT
CDR3: CASRPPQGANTEAFF

D: .
size: .
V: TRBV3-1/TRBV3-2
length: 16
J: TRBJ2-1
DNA: TGTGCCAGCACCCAAATAGCGGACCCCTCCTACAATGAGCAGTTCTTC
CDR3: CASTQIADPSYNEQFF

D: TRBD1
size: .
V: TRBV5-1
length: 13
J: TRBJ1-1
DNA: TGCGCCAGCCGGGGACAGGTGAACACTGAAGCTTTCTTT
CDR3: CASRGQVNTEAFF

D: TRBD2
size: .
V: TRBV10-3
length: 14
J: TRBJ2-3
DNA: TGTGCCATCAGGGGACTAGCGGGAGGGGATACGCAGTATTTT
CDR3: CAIRGLAGGDTQYF

D: TRBD1
size: few
V: TRBV28
length: 15
J: TRBJ1-1
DNA: TGTGCCAGCAGTTTAGGCAGGGGGATGAACACTGAAGCTTTCTTT
CDR3: CASSLGRGMNTEAFF

D: TRBD2
size: .
V: TRBV5-1
length: 15
J: TRBJ2-2
DNA: TGCGCCAGCAGCTACCAGGCGGGAGAAAACGGGGAGCTGTTTTTT
CDR3: CASSYQAGENGELFF

D: .
size: .
V: TRBV7-2
length: 14
J: TRBJ2-7
DNA: TGTGCCAGCAGCTTTGGTCCAGCGTACTACGAGCAGTACTTC
CDR3: CASSFGPAYYEQYF

D: TRBD1
size: .
V: TRBV19
length: 15
J: TRBJ1-2
DNA: TGTGCCAGTAGTGGAACCGGGACAGGGGTAGGGGGCTACACCTTC
CDR3: CASSGTGTGVGGYTF

D: .
size: .
V: TRBV4-2
length: 17
J: TRBJ1-3
DNA: TGTGCCAGCAGCCGCTCTCCGACAGTATTCTCTGGAAACACCATATATTTT
CDR3: CASSRSPTVFSGNTIYF

D: .
size: .
V: TRBV19
length: 13
J: TRBJ2-7
DNA: TGTGCCAGTAGTATGGGCACCTTTGGGGAGCAGTACTTC
CDR3: CASSMGTFGEQYF

D: TRBD1
size: .
V: TRBV7-9
length: 16
J: TRBJ2-6
DNA: TGTGCCTGCGGACAGGGGGCATCGGGTGGGGCCAACGTCCTGACTTTC
CDR3: CACGQGASGGANVLTF

D: .
size: .
V: TRBV28
length: 14
J: TRBJ1-4
DNA: TGTGCCAGCAGTTTAAGGGGGTTGGTGGAAAAACTGTTTTTT
CDR3: CASSLRGLVEKLFF

D: TRBD1
size: .
V: TRBV7-9
length: 16
J: TRBJ1-1
DNA: TGTGCCAGCAGCTTAGTCAATAACCCGACAGGGGGCGAAGCTTTCTTT
CDR3: CASSLVNNPTGGEAFF

D: TRBD2
size: .
V: TRBV9
length: 16
J: TRBJ2-2
DNA: TGTGCCAGCAGCACTGGGACTAGCGGAAACACCGGGGAGCTGTTTTTT
CDR3: CASSTGTSGNTGELFF

D: TRBD1
size: .
V: TRBV4-1
length: 15
J: TRBJ2-1
DNA: TGCGCCAGCAGCCAATACGGGACAGGGGGGGATGAGCAGTTCTTC
CDR3: CASSQYGTGGDEQFF

D: .
size: .
V: TRBV3-1/TRBV3-2
length: 15
J: TRBJ2-5
DNA: TGTGCCAGCAGCCAATTGGGAGCGGCTTTAGAGACCCAGTACTTC
CDR3: CASSQLGAALETQYF

D: TRBD1
size: .
V: TRBV6-4
length: 15
J: TRBJ1-1
DNA: TGTGCCAGCAGCGCCCGGACAGGGTTGAACACTGAAGCTTTCTTT
CDR3: CASSARTGLNTEAFF

D: TRBD2
size: few
V: TRBV6-2/TRBV6-3
length: 14
J: TRBJ2-7
DNA: TGTGCCAGCAGTTTCACTAGCGGGAGTGGTGAGCAGTACTTC
CDR3: CASSFTSGSGEQYF

D: TRBD1
size: .
V: TRBV15
length: 15
J: TRBJ2-7
DNA: TGTGCCACCAGCAGAGGCCGGGACAGAACCTACGAGCAGTACTTC
CDR3: CATSRGRDRTYEQYF

D: TRBD2
size: .
V: TRBV5-4
length: 16
J: TRBJ2-2
DNA: TGTGCCAGCAGGAGGGATGGCGGGAGCTCACCCGGGGAGCTGTTTTTT
CDR3: CASRRDGGSSPGELFF

D: .
size: once
V: TRBV7-8
length: 13
J: TRBJ2-1
DNA: TGTGCCAGCAGTCACAAAGGGGACAATGAGCAGTTCTTC
CDR3: CASSHKGDNEQFF

D: .
size: .
V: TRBV2
length: 13
J: TRBJ1-4
DNA: TGTGCCAGCAGACAGGGTGGGGGTGAAAAACTGTTTTTT
CDR3: CASRQGGGEKLFF

D: .
size: .
V: TRBV11-2
length: 11
J: TRBJ1-1
DNA: TGTGCCAGCAGCTTAGTCTCTGAAGCTTTCTTT
CDR3: CASSLVSEAFF

D: TRBD1
size: .
V: TRBV30
length: 15
J: TRBJ2-3
DNA: TGTGCCTGGGGAATGGGGACAGAGAACACAGATACGCAGTATTTT
CDR3: CAWGMGTENTDTQYF

D: .
size: .
V: TRBV6-5
length: 16
J: TRBJ1-1
DNA: TGTGCCAGCAGTTACTCAGGGGAAAACGGGTACACTGAAGCTTTCTTT
CDR3: CASSYSGENGYTEAFF

D: TRBD2
size: .
V: TRBV13
length: 16
J: TRBJ2-3
DNA: TGTGCCAGCAGCCTGGGACTAGCGGGAGCGCCAGATACGCAGTATTTT
CDR3: CASSLGLAGAPDTQYF

D: TRBD1
size: .
V: TRBV7-2
length: 15
J: TRBJ2-1
DNA: TGTGCCAGCAGCTTAGGGGACAGGGAAGGAGGTGAGCAGTTCTTC
CDR3: CASSLGDREGGEQFF

D: .
size: .
V: TRBV25-1
length: 17
J: TRBJ2-2
DNA: TGTGCCAGCAGTGCTATTGACAGGGACTCTTCCACCGGGGAGCTGTTTTTT
CDR3: CASSAIDRDSSTGELFF

D: TRBD1
size: once
V: TRBV11-2
length: 16
J: TRBJ1-5
DNA: TGTGCCAGCAGCGCCCGGGACAGTTATAGCAATCAGCCCCAGCATTTT
CDR3: CASSARDSYSNQPQHF